This entry lists 10 T cell receptor beta chains sequenced from one sample in a study of CXCR3-negative and CXCR3-positive naive CD8 T cells. Study outcomes and limitations: The TRB CDR3s that CXCR3-positive naive cells carried were more hydrophobic than those of CXCR3-negative naive cells.

Preparation of TRB cDNA libraries relied on 5' RACE carrying UMI labels. Reanalyzing the 5' RACE reads, TCRdb keeps one entry per CDR3 protein, without DNA. Reported are 150,000 or so distinct CDR3 sequences; the ten largest clones contain about 0.3%. Which antigens these TCRs recognize remains unknown. The sequencing sample was made of naive CXCR3+ CD8+ T cells from blood. Documented subset: CD45RO-CCR7+CD27+CD95- naive CD8+ T cells expressing CXCR3 (TNR3+). The receptors were sampled from a human donor in good health. Some clones in this sample may be carry-over from other donors' samples.

The chain links TRBV27 to TRBJ2-3. Germline loops: CDR1 MNHEY, CDR2 SMNVEV (reference sequence). CDR3 size: 13 residues. CDR3 protein: CASSFLGEDTQYF.

The rearrangement uses TRBV11-2 and TRBJ2-5; TCRdb reports TRBD2, a call that lacks DNA to check it against. CDR1 and CDR2 from the germline V gene are SGHAT and FQNNGV. The CDR3 length is 19 residues. The CDR3 loop reads CASSRPWGLAGGGWETQYF.

CDR3 amino acids: CASSLRTGDNEQYF. The rearrangement joins TRBV7-3 to TRBJ2-7; lacking DNA, the TRBD1 call made by TCRdb goes unchecked. CDR1 and CDR2 from the germline V gene are SGHTA and FQGTGA. CDR3 size: 14 residues.

This chain joins TRBV20-1 and TRBJ2-3; the D call of TRBD1 rests on TCRdb alone, since no DNA is present to check it. There are 15 residues in the CDR3. Germline V lookup: CDR1 DFQATT, CDR2 SNEGSKA (reference sequence). The CDR3 region is CSAEELGLRGDTQYF.

V is TRBV29-1 and J is TRBJ2-3; TCRdb outputs TRBD2, but without DNA this stays unchecked. In germline, CDR1 is SQVTM, CDR2 ANQGSEA. The CDR3 contains 18 residues. CDR3 sequence reads: CSVDGLAGGGINTDTQYF.

This sequence joins TRBV29-1 and TRBJ1-1; TCRdb indicates TRBD1, and absent DNA this call remains unverified. In germline, CDR1 is SQVTM, CDR2 ANQGSEA. The CDR3 contains 14 residues. The CDR3 loop reads CSVEDGAVNTEAFF.

This chain connects TRBV10-3 to TRBJ2-1; TCRdb's D call, TRBD2, is unchecked because there is no DNA. Germline lookup yields CDR1 ENHRY and CDR2 SYGVKD. The CDR3 loop spans 16 amino acids. The CDR3: CAISSIGLSSYNEQFF.

The rearrangement links TRBV7-3 to TRBJ2-7; checking the TCRdb D call of TRBD1 is not possible without DNA. In germline, CDR1 is SGHTA, CDR2 FQGTGA. The CDR3 is made up of 13 amino acids. CDR3 loop: CASSSDPGDEQYF.

The chain couples TRBV7-3 to TRBJ1-1. The CDR3 is 13 residues long. The germline V gene encodes CDR1 SGHTA and CDR2 FQGTGA. The CDR3 is CASSTTGLTEAFF.

The chain combines TRBV4-1 with TRBJ1-1; TCRdb gives TRBD1 as the D gene, but with no DNA this cannot be confirmed. Per the germline V gene, CDR1 is MGHRA and CDR2 is YSYEKL. The CDR3 length is 13 residues. CDR3 loop: CASSRQLNTEAFF.